These T cell receptor beta chains were read from a single sample in a study of beta chain features in type 1 diabetes. Assay: immunoSEQ multiplex PCR; the TCRdb copy retains only in-frame clones and omits some. The data contain under 250,000 clones, 25% to 30% of them seen just once; the ten biggest clones take up 4%. The specimen sequenced was central memory CD4+ T cells from blood. The source is a man aged 25-45 years in good health. Both conserved end residues are part of each CDR3. Fields, in order: V gene, D gene, J gene, clone size, CDR3 protein, CDR3 DNA. A D gene is named only where the DNA matches it firmly. Clone size appears in some rows only: once, few, many, or a class for an expanded clone.

TRBV19,.,TRBJ1-2,.,CASSMWINYGYTF,TGTGCCAGTAGTATGTGGATAAACTATGGCTACACCTTC
TRBV14,.,TRBJ2-5,.,CASSRSLGETQYF,TGTGCCAGCAGCCGAAGCTTGGGAGAGACCCAGTACTTC
TRBV7-9,.,TRBJ2-6,.,CASSLMGSGANVLTF,TGTGCCAGCAGCTTAATGGGTTCTGGGGCCAACGTCCTGACTTTC
TRBV6-5,.,TRBJ2-6,.,CASSYSWGSGANVLTF,TGTGCCAGCAGTTACTCGTGGGGCTCTGGGGCCAACGTCCTGACTTTC
TRBV7-9,TRBD1,TRBJ2-1,few,CASSSPGQGRDEQFF,TGTGCCAGCAGCTCTCCGGGACAGGGCAGGGATGAGCAGTTCTTC
TRBV27,.,TRBJ2-7,many,CASRTGGGEQYF,TGTGCCAGCAGAACTGGTGGGGGCGAGCAGTACTTC
TRBV25-1,.,TRBJ2-7,few,CASSVYSGGMVYEQYF,TGTGCCAGCAGTGTGTATTCGGGCGGGATGGTCTACGAGCAGTACTTC
TRBV10-3,TRBD2,TRBJ2-2,few,CAIRASGDTGELFF,TGTGCCATCAGAGCTAGCGGGGACACCGGGGAGCTGTTTTTT
TRBV29-1,.,TRBJ2-7,few,CSVEIRGGMGNYEQYF,TGCAGCGTTGAAATCCGGGGCGGGATGGGGAACTACGAGCAGTACTTC
TRBV30,.,TRBJ2-1,.,CAWSQGDEQFF,TGTGCCTGGAGCCAGGGTGATGAGCAGTTCTTC
TRBV6-6,.,TRBJ1-1,.,CASSYGGTEAFF,TGTGCCAGCAGTTACGGGGGAACAGAAGCTTTCTTT
TRBV5-1,TRBD1,TRBJ2-5,few,CASSMGQGEETQYF,TGCGCCAGCAGCATGGGACAGGGCGAAGAGACCCAGTACTTC
TRBV11-2,.,TRBJ2-1,.,CASSLERVEQFF,TGTGCCAGCAGCTTAGAACGAGTCGAGCAGTTCTTC
TRBV12-5,TRBD1,TRBJ2-1,few,CASGLQQGDYNEQFF,TGTGCTAGTGGTTTACAGCAGGGGGACTACAATGAGCAGTTCTTC
TRBV14,.,TRBJ2-5,many,CASSQVPLALGETQYF,TGTGCCAGCAGCCAAGTGCCGTTAGCCTTAGGAGAGACCCAGTACTTC
TRBV7-9,.,TRBJ2-1,.,CASSLIFGEQFF,TGTGCCAGCAGCTTAATCTTTGGTGAGCAGTTCTTC
TRBV10-3,.,TRBJ1-1,.,CAISDGRVNTEAFF,TGTGCCATCAGTGACGGACGGGTGAACACTGAAGCTTTCTTT
TRBV5-6,.,TRBJ1-2,.,CASSRQNYGYTF,TGTGCCAGCAGCAGACAAAACTATGGCTACACCTTC
TRBV5-4,TRBD2,TRBJ2-5,.,CASSLASGRETQYF,TGTGCCAGCAGCTTGGCTAGCGGGAGAGAGACCCAGTACTTC
TRBV10-3,.,TRBJ2-1,many,CAISLGQEQFF,TGTGCCATCAGCTTAGGACAGGAGCAGTTCTTC
TRBV11-2,.,TRBJ2-5,.,CASSLSGETQYF,TGTGCCAGCAGCCTGAGTGGGGAGACCCAGTACTTC
TRBV5-4,.,TRBJ2-3,.,CASRTEDTQYF,TGTGCCAGCAGAACAGAAGATACGCAGTATTTT
TRBV7-2,TRBD1,TRBJ1-2,few,CASLPGPGTGPYGYTF,TGTGCCAGCCTTCCCGGACCTGGGACAGGCCCCTATGGCTACACCTTC
TRBV30,.,TRBJ1-5,.,CAWSGTGKQPQHF,TGTGCCTGGAGTGGTACAGGGAAACAGCCCCAGCATTTT
TRBV18,.,TRBJ1-3,few,CASSGQSGNTIYF,TGTGCCAGCTCGGGTCAATCTGGAAACACCATATATTTT
TRBV12-5,.,TRBJ2-5,.,CASGFYGETQYF,TGTGCTAGTGGTTTTTACGGGGAGACCCAGTACTTC
TRBV27,TRBD2,TRBJ2-2,few,CASSSLASGDTGELFF,TGTGCCAGCAGTTCACTAGCGTCAGGCGACACCGGGGAGCTGTTTTTT
TRBV5-1,.,TRBJ1-1,.,CASSPGTSNTEAFF,TGCGCCAGCAGCCCGGGGACATCGAACACTGAAGCTTTCTTT
TRBV5-6,TRBD2,TRBJ2-1,few,CASSYRTSGRAYNEQFF,TGTGCCAGCAGCTATCGGACTAGCGGGAGGGCCTACAATGAGCAGTTCTTC
TRBV29-1,.,TRBJ2-2,.,CSARDAGELFF,TGCAGCGCCAGGGACGCCGGGGAGCTGTTTTTT
TRBV7-9,TRBD1,TRBJ1-6,.,CASSLGQDKNSPLHF,TGTGCCAGCAGCTTGGGACAGGACAAAAATTCACCCCTCCACTTT
TRBV7-2,TRBD2,TRBJ2-4,few,CASASTSALAKNIQYF,TGTGCCAGCGCGTCGACTAGCGCCTTAGCCAAAAACATTCAGTACTTC
TRBV6-5,.,TRBJ1-5,few,CASASDRYQPQHF,TGTGCCAGCGCAAGCGACAGATATCAGCCCCAGCATTTT
TRBV2,.,TRBJ2-7,few,CASRSQYEQYF,TGTGCCAGCAGGTCTCAATACGAGCAGTACTTC
TRBV5-4,.,TRBJ1-3,.,CASSSGLEATPGNTIYF,TGTGCCAGCAGCTCAGGTCTGGAGGCTACCCCGGGAAACACCATATATTTT
TRBV10-3,TRBD1,TRBJ1-1,.,CAISVSGGSRNTEAFF,TGTGCCATCAGTGTATCAGGGGGCAGTAGGAACACTGAAGCTTTCTTT
TRBV6-6,TRBD1,TRBJ1-1,.,CASSSGQGASAFF,TGTGCCAGCAGTTCAGGACAGGGGGCTTCAGCTTTCTTT
TRBV7-2,.,TRBJ2-3,few,CASSLGPTDTQYF,TGTGCCAGCAGCCTCGGACCAACAGATACGCAGTATTTT
TRBV25-1,.,TRBJ2-3,once,CASSEYSGSTDTQYF,TGTGCCAGCAGTGAATATAGCGGTAGCACAGATACGCAGTATTTT
TRBV30,.,TRBJ1-3,.,CAWSRNTIYF,TGTGCCTGGAGTCGAAACACCATATATTTT
TRBV20-1,.,TRBJ2-7,many,CSVRTIYEQYF,TGCAGTGTTCGGACCATCTACGAGCAGTACTTC
TRBV7-9,.,TRBJ1-2,.,CASSLGQSNYGYTF,TGTGCCAGCAGCTTAGGACAGTCTAACTATGGCTACACCTTC
TRBV9,TRBD2,TRBJ2-7,.,CASSPGTSSYEQYF,TGTGCCAGCAGCCCCGGGACTAGCTCCTACGAGCAGTACTTC
TRBV9,TRBD2,TRBJ2-2,.,CASSAPGLAGTNTGELFF,TGTGCCAGCAGCGCGCCGGGACTAGCGGGGACAAACACCGGGGAGCTGTTTTTT
TRBV7-2,TRBD1,TRBJ2-7,few,CASSSQRTGEQYF,TGTGCCAGCAGCTCCCAGAGGACAGGTGAGCAGTACTTC
TRBV6-6,TRBD2,TRBJ2-1,few,CASSASGRRDEQFF,TGTGCCAGCAGTGCTAGCGGGAGACGCGATGAGCAGTTCTTC
TRBV7-9,.,TRBJ2-5,.,CASSLVWAGQETQYF,TGTGCCAGCAGCTTAGTTTGGGCCGGCCAAGAGACCCAGTACTTC
TRBV7-2,TRBD2,TRBJ2-3,few,CASSWRLAGPTDTQYF,TGTGCCAGCAGCTGGCGACTAGCGGGGCCTACAGATACGCAGTATTTT
TRBV29-1,.,TRBJ2-3,.,CSVEKGPDTQYF,TGCAGCGTTGAAAAGGGGCCAGATACGCAGTATTTT
TRBV27,.,TRBJ2-1,few,CASSRFRSPDNEQFF,TGTGCCAGCAGTAGGTTTCGGAGCCCCGACAATGAGCAGTTCTTC
TRBV6-6,.,TRBJ1-2,few,CASFREGGGYTF,TGTGCCTCCTTCCGGGAGGGCGGCGGCTACACCTTC
TRBV5-6,.,TRBJ2-5,.,CASSLGGSETQYF,TGTGCCAGCAGCTTAGGAGGTTCGGAGACCCAGTACTTC
TRBV30,TRBD2,TRBJ2-7,.,CAWSVSGKNYEQYF,TGTGCCTGGAGTGTAAGCGGGAAGAACTACGAGCAGTACTTC
TRBV14,TRBD1,TRBJ2-2,.,CASSHGTGFSTGELFF,TGTGCCAGCAGCCACGGGACAGGGTTCAGCACCGGGGAGCTGTTTTTT
TRBV15,.,TRBJ2-3,few,CATKRVGGGARVRTDTQYF,TGTGCCACGAAAAGAGTAGGCGGGGGCGCAAGAGTCCGCACAGATACGCAGTATTTT
TRBV30,TRBD2,TRBJ2-2,few,CAWSASGSETGELFF,TGTGCCTGGAGTGCAAGCGGGAGTGAAACCGGGGAGCTGTTTTTT
TRBV28,TRBD2,TRBJ2-1,few,CASSFPGWEGYNEQFF,TGTGCCAGCAGTTTCCCCGGGTGGGAGGGATACAATGAGCAGTTCTTC
TRBV11-2,TRBD2,TRBJ2-3,.,CASSLLAASTDTQYF,TGTGCCAGCAGCTTACTAGCGGCGAGCACAGATACGCAGTATTTT
TRBV28,TRBD1,TRBJ2-3,few,CASRTTGRTDTQYF,TGTGCCAGCAGGACGACAGGGCGGACAGATACGCAGTATTTT
TRBV10-3,.,TRBJ2-1,.,CAISGDSSYNEQFF,TGTGCCATCAGTGGGGACTCTTCCTACAATGAGCAGTTCTTC